The entry below describes one T cell receptor (beta chain). Its antigen is undetermined. The data belong to a study of identical twins. Findings and caveats of the study: Cord blood's abundant beta clonotypes had fewer insertions, unlike memory repertoires. Instead of following the same donors, the conclusions were based on cross-sectional statistical analysis. Zero-insertion results could be subject to partial confounding by invariant MAIT and iNKT cells.

One entry per CDR3 protein results from TCRdb running MiXCR on the 5' RACE reads. The table records approximately 1.8 million distinct CDR3 sequences, about 32% of them present only once. Between the trimmed V and J ends, which lost 0 bases and 1 base, there was a span of 9 bases. CDR1 is LGHDT, CDR2 YNNKEL, per germline (reference sequence). This CDR3 has 15 amino acids. In every case, the donor was a healthy Caucasian. Sequencing input: cord blood. This sequence originates from a newborn girl in good health. The chain is built from TRBV3-1 and TRBJ2-5, with D perhaps matching TRBD2 (5 bases). The CDR3 nucleotides read TGTGCCAGCAGCCAAGAAGGAGGTGGCCAAGAGACCCAGTACTTC. Amino acids: CASSQEGGGQETQYF.